The present TCR beta chain was sequenced within a study of blood T cells in healthy people across ages. A sample-barcoded 5' primer and a J-beta primer mix were used in a second PCR of about 7 to 11 cycles. One entry per CDR3 protein, called by TCRdb with MiXCR from the 5' RACE reads. The table has fewer than 900,000 distinct CDR3 sequences, about 40% seen once. This CDR3 is built from 11 residues. Germline loops: CDR1 SNHLY, CDR2 FYNNEI. V shed 8 bases and J shed 4 bases, with 8 bases lying between them. This clonotype was counted a few times. The chain links TRBV2 to TRBJ2-5, with no clear D. This TCR derives from a woman aged 60-75 years in good health. Sequencing was done on a sample of blood. The CDR3 DNA sequence: TGTGCCAGCCTTACCAGAGAGACCCAGTACTTC. Encoded protein: CASLTRETQYF. The entire variable domain, with the rest obtained from reference TRBV2 and TRBJ2-5, is as follows: EPEVTQTPSHQVTQMGQEVILRCVPISNHLYFYWYRQILGQKVEFLVSFYNNEISEKSEIFDDQFSVERPDGSNFTLKIRSTKLEDSAMYFCASLTRETQYFGPGTRLLVL.